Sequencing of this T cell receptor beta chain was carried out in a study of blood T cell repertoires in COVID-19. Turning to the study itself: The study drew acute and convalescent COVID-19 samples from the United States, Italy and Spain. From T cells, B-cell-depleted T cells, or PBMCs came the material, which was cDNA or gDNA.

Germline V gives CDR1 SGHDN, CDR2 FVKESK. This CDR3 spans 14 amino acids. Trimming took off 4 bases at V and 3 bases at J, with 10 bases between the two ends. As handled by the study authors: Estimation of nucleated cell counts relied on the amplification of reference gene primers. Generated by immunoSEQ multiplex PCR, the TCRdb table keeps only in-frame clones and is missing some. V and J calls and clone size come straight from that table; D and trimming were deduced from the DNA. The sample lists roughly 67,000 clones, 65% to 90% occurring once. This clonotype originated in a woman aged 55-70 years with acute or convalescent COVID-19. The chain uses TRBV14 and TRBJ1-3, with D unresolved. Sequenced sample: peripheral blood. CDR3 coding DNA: TGTGCCAGCAGCCCGGGGTTCAGTGGAAACACCATATATTTT. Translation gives CASSPGFSGNTIYF.